A selection of T cell receptor beta chains follows, all from one sample in a study of T cells after yellow fever vaccination. TCRdb used MiXCR to reprocess the 5' RACE reads, holding one entry per CDR3 protein. The sample has hundreds of thousands of distinct CDR3 sequences, over 3.5% seen once. The material sequenced was PBMCs, taken 5 days after the yellow fever booster vaccination. These receptors were obtained from a man aged 18 to 35 who received the YFV17D yellow fever vaccine. CDR3s include the opening cysteine and the closing phenylalanine or tryptophan. The D gene is left open where the match is weak. Size values are once, few and many counts, or a class for expanded clones, and some rows have none.

j_call: TRBJ1-6; d_call: TRBD1; v_call: TRBV4-3; clone_size: few; cdr3_aa: CASSQMTGTNSPLHF; cdr3_nt: TGCGCCAGCAGCCAGATGACAGGGACGAATTCACCCCTCCACTTT
j_call: TRBJ1-2; d_call: TRBD1; v_call: TRBV6-5; clone_size: .; cdr3_aa: CASSLQGGGSGYTF; cdr3_nt: TGTGCCAGCAGCCTCCAGGGGGGGGGCTCTGGCTACACCTTC
j_call: TRBJ2-3; d_call: .; v_call: TRBV29-1; clone_size: many; cdr3_aa: CSVEGSDRTDTQYF; cdr3_nt: TGCAGCGTTGAAGGGAGCGATCGCACAGATACGCAGTATTTT
j_call: TRBJ1-5; d_call: TRBD1; v_call: TRBV20-1; clone_size: .; cdr3_aa: CSASDRGQPQHF; cdr3_nt: TGCAGTGCTTCAGACAGGGGTCAGCCCCAGCATTTT
j_call: TRBJ1-2; d_call: TRBD1; v_call: TRBV12-3/TRBV12-4; clone_size: many; cdr3_aa: CASSLTGQGGGYTF; cdr3_nt: TGTGCCAGCAGTTTAACCGGACAGGGCGGAGGCTACACCTTC
j_call: TRBJ1-1; d_call: .; v_call: TRBV25-1; clone_size: few; cdr3_aa: CASSASGDLVRVNTEAFF; cdr3_nt: TGTGCCAGCAGTGCCTCAGGGGATCTCGTTAGGGTGAACACTGAAGCTTTCTTT
j_call: TRBJ1-6; d_call: .; v_call: TRBV4-1; clone_size: many; cdr3_aa: CASSQGPRGPSPLHF; cdr3_nt: TGCGCCAGCAGCCAAGGGCCTCGGGGTCCTTCACCCCTCCACTTT
j_call: TRBJ2-1; d_call: TRBD2; v_call: TRBV7-8; clone_size: many; cdr3_aa: CASSSGLAGGHRVEQFF; cdr3_nt: TGTGCCAGCAGCTCAGGACTAGCGGGGGGGCATAGGGTTGAGCAGTTCTTC
j_call: TRBJ2-1; d_call: TRBD1; v_call: TRBV6-2/TRBV6-3; clone_size: .; cdr3_aa: CASSYSMGTAYNEQFF; cdr3_nt: TGTGCCAGCAGTTACTCGATGGGGACAGCCTACAATGAGCAGTTCTTC
j_call: TRBJ1-5; d_call: .; v_call: TRBV7-2; clone_size: few; cdr3_aa: CASSSTDELMGQQPQHF; cdr3_nt: TGTGCCAGCAGCTCCACGGACGAGCTCATGGGGCAACAGCCCCAGCATTTT
j_call: TRBJ2-1; d_call: TRBD1; v_call: TRBV5-1; clone_size: many; cdr3_aa: CASSFGQATIGFF; cdr3_nt: TGCGCCAGCAGCTTCGGACAGGCCACGATTGGGTTCTTC
j_call: TRBJ1-1; d_call: .; v_call: TRBV29-1; clone_size: many; cdr3_aa: CSAMAGWAMNTEAFF; cdr3_nt: TGCAGCGCGATGGCGGGGTGGGCCATGAACACTGAAGCTTTCTTT
j_call: TRBJ2-5; d_call: TRBD1; v_call: TRBV29-1; clone_size: .; cdr3_aa: CSAGTGTLQETQYF; cdr3_nt: TGCAGCGCCGGGACAGGAACCCTCCAAGAGACCCAGTACTTC
j_call: TRBJ2-4; d_call: .; v_call: TRBV12-3/TRBV12-4; clone_size: many; cdr3_aa: CASSLKGPGNIQYF; cdr3_nt: TGTGCCAGCAGTTTAAAAGGGCCCGGGAACATTCAGTACTTC
j_call: TRBJ2-3; d_call: .; v_call: TRBV7-8; clone_size: .; cdr3_aa: CASSPRQGGADTQYF; cdr3_nt: TGTGCCAGCAGCCCCCGACAGGGAGGAGCAGATACGCAGTATTTT
j_call: TRBJ2-1; d_call: TRBD2; v_call: TRBV9; clone_size: few; cdr3_aa: CASSLAGARYNEQFF; cdr3_nt: TGTGCCAGCAGCCTAGCGGGGGCCCGCTACAATGAGCAGTTCTTC
j_call: TRBJ2-7; d_call: TRBD1; v_call: TRBV10-3; clone_size: few; cdr3_aa: CAISDDGQGYYEQYF; cdr3_nt: TGTGCCATCAGTGACGATGGACAGGGATACTACGAGCAGTACTTC
j_call: TRBJ1-1; d_call: .; v_call: TRBV9; clone_size: few; cdr3_aa: CASSPSVGRAEAFF; cdr3_nt: TGTGCCAGCAGCCCCAGTGTTGGGCGAGCTGAAGCTTTCTTT
j_call: TRBJ2-2; d_call: .; v_call: TRBV24-1; clone_size: many; cdr3_aa: CATSPRLGRNTGELFF; cdr3_nt: TGTGCCACCAGTCCCCGCTTAGGCAGAAACACCGGGGAGCTGTTTTTT
j_call: TRBJ2-1; d_call: .; v_call: TRBV5-5; clone_size: few; cdr3_aa: CASSLFPTGRNEQFF; cdr3_nt: TGTGCCAGCAGCTTGTTTCCCACAGGGCGCAATGAGCAGTTCTTC
j_call: TRBJ2-7; d_call: .; v_call: TRBV18; clone_size: .; cdr3_aa: CASSSMQGDYEQYF; cdr3_nt: TGTGCCAGCTCATCGATGCAGGGCGACTACGAGCAGTACTTC
j_call: TRBJ2-1; d_call: .; v_call: TRBV15; clone_size: many; cdr3_aa: CATSRGEGPSYNEQFF; cdr3_nt: TGTGCCACCAGCAGAGGTGAGGGACCCTCCTACAATGAGCAGTTCTTC
j_call: TRBJ1-1; d_call: TRBD1; v_call: TRBV5-1; clone_size: .; cdr3_aa: CASSLLWTSGGYTEAFF; cdr3_nt: TGCGCCAGCAGCTTGCTATGGACCTCAGGGGGATACACTGAAGCTTTCTTT
j_call: TRBJ1-1; d_call: .; v_call: TRBV12-3/TRBV12-4; clone_size: many; cdr3_aa: CASRTNTEAFF; cdr3_nt: TGTGCCAGCAGGACGAACACTGAAGCTTTCTTT
j_call: TRBJ2-3; d_call: TRBD2; v_call: TRBV9; clone_size: many; cdr3_aa: CASSPGTSGGPTDTQYF; cdr3_nt: TGTGCCAGCAGCCCCGGGACTAGCGGGGGGCCCACAGATACGCAGTATTTT
j_call: TRBJ2-5; d_call: .; v_call: TRBV27; clone_size: few; cdr3_aa: CASSFGNLGTQYF; cdr3_nt: TGTGCCAGCAGTTTCGGTAACCTGGGGACCCAGTACTTC
j_call: TRBJ1-4; d_call: .; v_call: TRBV12-3/TRBV12-4; clone_size: many; cdr3_aa: CASLWAGVSRSNEKLFF; cdr3_nt: TGTGCCAGCCTCTGGGCAGGGGTATCCCGATCGAATGAAAAACTGTTTTTT
j_call: TRBJ1-5; d_call: TRBD1; v_call: TRBV7-8; clone_size: .; cdr3_aa: CASSSTGTGDQPQHF; cdr3_nt: TGTGCCAGCAGCTCCACCGGGACAGGCGATCAGCCCCAGCATTTT
j_call: TRBJ1-5; d_call: TRBD1; v_call: TRBV30; clone_size: many; cdr3_aa: CAWSGQGDRPQHF; cdr3_nt: TGTGCCTGGAGTGGACAGGGAGATAGGCCCCAGCATTTT
j_call: TRBJ2-3; d_call: TRBD2; v_call: TRBV5-1; clone_size: .; cdr3_aa: CASSLGLASGETDTQYF; cdr3_nt: TGCGCCAGCAGCTTGGGTCTGGCTAGCGGCGAGACAGATACGCAGTATTTT
j_call: TRBJ2-7; d_call: .; v_call: TRBV27; clone_size: .; cdr3_aa: CASSLRGRTYEQYF; cdr3_nt: TGTGCCAGCAGTTTACGGGGGAGAACCTACGAGCAGTACTTC
j_call: TRBJ2-5; d_call: TRBD1; v_call: TRBV5-1; clone_size: many; cdr3_aa: CASSLDGQGIAKETQYF; cdr3_nt: TGCGCCAGCAGCTTAGACGGACAGGGGATAGCAAAAGAGACCCAGTACTTC
j_call: TRBJ2-1; d_call: .; v_call: TRBV7-2; clone_size: .; cdr3_aa: CASSFSGQNYNEQFF; cdr3_nt: TGTGCCAGCAGCTTCTCTGGGCAGAATTACAATGAGCAGTTCTTC
j_call: TRBJ1-4; d_call: TRBD1; v_call: TRBV7-2; clone_size: .; cdr3_aa: CASSTRQGRPNEKLFF; cdr3_nt: TGTGCCAGCAGCACCCGACAGGGGAGGCCTAATGAAAAACTGTTTTTT
j_call: TRBJ2-7; d_call: .; v_call: TRBV7-2; clone_size: many; cdr3_aa: CASSSARAYEQYF; cdr3_nt: TGTGCCAGCAGCTCGGCAAGGGCCTACGAGCAGTACTTC
j_call: TRBJ1-4; d_call: .; v_call: TRBV18; clone_size: many; cdr3_aa: CASSLRQPNEKLFF; cdr3_nt: TGTGCCAGCTCTCTGCGACAGCCTAATGAAAAACTGTTTTTT
j_call: TRBJ2-3; d_call: TRBD2; v_call: TRBV9; clone_size: .; cdr3_aa: CASSWSGGSTDTQYF; cdr3_nt: TGTGCCAGCAGCTGGAGCGGGGGAAGCACAGATACGCAGTATTTT
j_call: TRBJ1-2; d_call: TRBD1; v_call: TRBV29-1; clone_size: .; cdr3_aa: CSVDRGRRGYTF; cdr3_nt: TGCAGCGTGGACAGGGGGCGCAGGGGCTACACCTTC
j_call: TRBJ2-2; d_call: TRBD1; v_call: TRBV5-1; clone_size: many; cdr3_aa: CASSLAGTDTGELFF; cdr3_nt: TGCGCCAGCAGCTTGGCCGGGACAGACACCGGGGAGCTGTTTTTT
j_call: TRBJ1-3; d_call: .; v_call: TRBV6-6; clone_size: medium-sized; cdr3_aa: CASRPGNTIYF; cdr3_nt: TGTGCCAGCAGGCCAGGAAACACCATATATTTT
j_call: TRBJ1-1; d_call: .; v_call: TRBV5-1; clone_size: many; cdr3_aa: CASSLEVRGEAFF; cdr3_nt: TGCGCCAGCAGCTTAGAGGTCCGCGGAGAAGCTTTCTTT
j_call: TRBJ2-1; d_call: .; v_call: TRBV12-3/TRBV12-4; clone_size: many; cdr3_aa: CASRLTWNEQFF; cdr3_nt: TGTGCCAGCAGATTGACTTGGAATGAGCAGTTCTTC
j_call: TRBJ2-2; d_call: .; v_call: TRBV7-8; clone_size: .; cdr3_aa: CASSLLRTNTGELFF; cdr3_nt: TGTGCCAGCAGCTTACTCAGGACGAACACCGGGGAGCTGTTTTTT
j_call: TRBJ2-3; d_call: .; v_call: TRBV10-1; clone_size: .; cdr3_aa: CASSDRGGRTDTQYF; cdr3_nt: TGCGCCAGCAGTGATAGAGGGGGGCGTACAGATACGCAGTATTTT
j_call: TRBJ1-1; d_call: .; v_call: TRBV27; clone_size: .; cdr3_aa: CASSLLSQVDTEAFF; cdr3_nt: TGTGCCAGCAGTTTATTGTCCCAGGTTGACACTGAAGCTTTCTTT
j_call: TRBJ1-1; d_call: .; v_call: TRBV2; clone_size: few; cdr3_aa: CASYAGLNTEAFF; cdr3_nt: TGTGCCAGCTATGCAGGGTTAAACACTGAAGCTTTCTTT
j_call: TRBJ1-1; d_call: TRBD1; v_call: TRBV25-1; clone_size: few; cdr3_aa: CASSAGTGRFSAFF; cdr3_nt: TGTGCCAGCAGCGCCGGGACAGGGAGGTTTTCGGCTTTCTTT
j_call: TRBJ1-2; d_call: TRBD1; v_call: TRBV27; clone_size: .; cdr3_aa: CASTARGLGTNYGYTF; cdr3_nt: TGTGCCAGCACCGCGAGGGGGCTGGGGACTAACTATGGCTACACCTTC
j_call: TRBJ2-3; d_call: .; v_call: TRBV7-3; clone_size: few; cdr3_aa: CASSTMGGARDTQYF; cdr3_nt: TGTGCCAGCAGCACAATGGGGGGGGCAAGAGATACGCAGTATTTT
j_call: TRBJ2-1; d_call: .; v_call: TRBV28; clone_size: few; cdr3_aa: CASSSTGSAEQFF; cdr3_nt: TGTGCCAGCAGTTCAACAGGGTCCGCCGAGCAGTTCTTC
j_call: TRBJ2-5; d_call: TRBD1; v_call: TRBV6-5; clone_size: many; cdr3_aa: CASSYGGTGGETQYF; cdr3_nt: TGTGCCAGCAGTTACGGTGGGACAGGGGGGGAGACCCAGTACTTC
j_call: TRBJ2-5; d_call: .; v_call: TRBV5-1; clone_size: .; cdr3_aa: CASSLDGPQETQYF; cdr3_nt: TGCGCCAGCAGCTTGGACGGGCCCCAAGAGACCCAGTACTTC
j_call: TRBJ1-1; d_call: .; v_call: TRBV28; clone_size: many; cdr3_aa: CASSLIGTEAFF; cdr3_nt: TGTGCCAGCAGTTTAATTGGGACTGAAGCTTTCTTT